The TCR beta chain under discussion was sequenced for a study of OX40 agonist ivuxolimab in advanced cancers. Study as a whole: Dosing consisted of intravenous ivuxolimab at 0.01 to 10 mg/kg every 2 weeks.

The CDR3 sequence is 17 residues long. Losses at the gene ends were 4 bases for V and 8 bases for J; bases not matched to a gene: 13. CDR1 is SGDLS, CDR2 YYNGEE, per germline. TCRdb keeps only in-frame clones here, not all; method: immunoSEQ multiplex PCR. The sample comprises 20,000 to 25,000 clones, roughly 88% of which are singletons, and around 26% rests with the top ten. The clonotype originates from an adult with an advanced solid tumor such as melanoma, head and neck, liver or kidney cancer. This chain links TRBV9 with TRBJ2-1; 12 bases match TRBD2. The sample in question was CD4+ or CD8+ T cells sorted from blood, obtained in a trial of the OX40 agonist ivuxolimab. The CDR3 protein is CASSILGLAGPVDEQFF. The CDR3 nucleotides are TGTGCCAGCAGCATACTCGGACTAGCGGGGCCAGTGGATGAGCAGTTCTTC.